Listed below are T cell receptor beta chains from one sample, sequenced in a study of CD8+CD57+ T cells in acquired aplastic anemia. TCRdb analysed the reads with MiXCR anew, one entry per CDR3 protein. The table shows 150,000 or so distinct CDR3 sequences, with under 55% occurring only once. Sequencing was done on a sample of sorted CD4+, CD8+, or CD8+CD57+ T cells (not recorded which) from PBMCs. These receptors were collected from a human donor with aplastic anemia. CDR3s include the opening cysteine and the closing phenylalanine or tryptophan. Fields, in order: J gene, V gene, D gene, clone size, CDR3 protein, CDR3 DNA. The D gene is left open where the match is weak. Some rows mark clone size as missing; the rest say once, few, many or name a class of expanded clone.

j_call: TRBJ2-7
v_call: TRBV20-1
d_call: NA
clone_size: NA
cdr3_aa: CSARDTAEMDYEQYF
cdr3_nt: TGCAGTGCTAGAGATACAGCGGAGATGGACTACGAGCAGTACTTC

j_call: TRBJ2-7
v_call: TRBV20-1
d_call: NA
clone_size: NA
cdr3_aa: CSATSTPDGGLYEQHF
cdr3_nt: TGCAGTGCTACCTCGACGCCGGACGGGGGGCTCTACGAGCAGCACTTC

j_call: TRBJ2-6
v_call: TRBV18
d_call: NA
clone_size: NA
cdr3_aa: CASSPTSGANVLTF
cdr3_nt: TGTGCCAGCTCTCCTACCTCTGGGGCCAACGTCCTGACTTTC

j_call: TRBJ1-1
v_call: TRBV2
d_call: NA
clone_size: NA
cdr3_aa: CASMAGAEAFF
cdr3_nt: TGTGCCAGCATGGCAGGAGCTGAAGCTTTCTTT

j_call: TRBJ1-2
v_call: TRBV29-1
d_call: NA
clone_size: many
cdr3_aa: CSVVRGSYGYTF
cdr3_nt: TGCAGCGTTGTCAGGGGAAGCTATGGCTACACCTTC

j_call: TRBJ2-1
v_call: TRBV20-1
d_call: NA
clone_size: NA
cdr3_aa: CSASIDGFEQFF
cdr3_nt: TGCAGTGCTTCGATTGATGGATTTGAGCAGTTCTTC

j_call: TRBJ2-7
v_call: TRBV2
d_call: NA
clone_size: NA
cdr3_aa: CASSPSVGEQYF
cdr3_nt: TGTGCCAGCAGCCCCTCCGTGGGAGAGCAGTACTTC

j_call: TRBJ1-1
v_call: TRBV20-1
d_call: NA
clone_size: NA
cdr3_aa: CSASGAMNTEAFF
cdr3_nt: TGCAGTGCTAGCGGGGCCATGAACACTGAAGCTTTCTTT

j_call: TRBJ1-1
v_call: TRBV15
d_call: NA
clone_size: NA
cdr3_aa: CATSRDTEAFF
cdr3_nt: TGTGCCACCAGCAGAGATACTGAAGCTTTCTTT

j_call: TRBJ2-3
v_call: TRBV3-1
d_call: NA
clone_size: many
cdr3_aa: CASSQVAGSQYF
cdr3_nt: TGTGCCAGCAGCCAAGTGGCTGGTTCGCAGTATTTT

j_call: TRBJ1-2
v_call: TRBV10-3
d_call: NA
clone_size: many
cdr3_aa: CAISVSGYKDGYTF
cdr3_nt: TGTGCCATCAGTGTTTCGGGTTATAAGGATGGCTACACCTTC

j_call: TRBJ2-1
v_call: TRBV19
d_call: TRBD2
clone_size: NA
cdr3_aa: CASSLTSGSVYNEQFF
cdr3_nt: TGTGCCAGTAGTCTGACTAGCGGGAGTGTCTACAATGAGCAGTTCTTC

j_call: TRBJ1-2
v_call: TRBV5-6
d_call: NA
clone_size: many
cdr3_aa: CASSLPGPGGYTF
cdr3_nt: TGTGCCAGCAGCTTACCGGGCCCGGGGGGCTACACCTTC

j_call: TRBJ2-5
v_call: TRBV7-6
d_call: TRBD2
clone_size: once
cdr3_aa: CASSLETVGLAQETQYF
cdr3_nt: TGTGCCAGCAGCTTAGAAACCGTGGGACTAGCCCAAGAGACCCAGTACTTC

j_call: TRBJ2-5
v_call: TRBV6-2/TRBV6-3
d_call: TRBD2
clone_size: few
cdr3_aa: CASSYSGGVLRETQYF
cdr3_nt: TGTGCCAGCAGTTACTCGGGGGGGGTCCTGAGGGAGACCCAGTACTTC

j_call: TRBJ2-2
v_call: TRBV2
d_call: NA
clone_size: NA
cdr3_aa: CASLRTEGNTGELFF
cdr3_nt: TGTGCCAGCCTTCGCACTGAGGGGAACACCGGGGAGCTGTTTTTT

j_call: TRBJ1-1
v_call: TRBV19
d_call: NA
clone_size: NA
cdr3_aa: CASSFALVSTEAFF
cdr3_nt: TGTGCCAGTAGTTTTGCGTTGGTAAGCACTGAAGCTTTCTTT

j_call: TRBJ2-7
v_call: TRBV19
d_call: TRBD1
clone_size: once
cdr3_aa: CASSAFAGTGYEQYF
cdr3_nt: TGTGCCAGTAGTGCCTTTGCCGGGACAGGCTACGAGCAGTACTTC